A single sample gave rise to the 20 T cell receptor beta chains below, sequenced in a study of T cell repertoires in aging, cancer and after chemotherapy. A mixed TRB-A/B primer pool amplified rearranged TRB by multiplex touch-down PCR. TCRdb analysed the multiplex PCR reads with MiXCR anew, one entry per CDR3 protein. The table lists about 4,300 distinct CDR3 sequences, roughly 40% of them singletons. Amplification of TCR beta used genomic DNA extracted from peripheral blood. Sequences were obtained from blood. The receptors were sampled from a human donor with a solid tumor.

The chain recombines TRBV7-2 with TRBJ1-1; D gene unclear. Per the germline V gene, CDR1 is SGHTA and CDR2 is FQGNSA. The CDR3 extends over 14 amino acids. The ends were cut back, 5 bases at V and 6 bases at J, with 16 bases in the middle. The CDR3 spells CASSPPRGSAEAFF. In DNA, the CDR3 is TGTGCCAGCAGCCCCCCTCGAGGCAGCGCTGAAGCTTTCTTT.

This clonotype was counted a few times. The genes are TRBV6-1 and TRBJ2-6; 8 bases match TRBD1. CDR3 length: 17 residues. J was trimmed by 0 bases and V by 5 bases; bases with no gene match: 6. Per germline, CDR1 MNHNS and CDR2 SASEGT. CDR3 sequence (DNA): TGTGCCAGCAGTCGACAGGGGCTGAGCTCTGGGGCCAACGTCCTGACTTTC. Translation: CASSRQGLSSGANVLTF.

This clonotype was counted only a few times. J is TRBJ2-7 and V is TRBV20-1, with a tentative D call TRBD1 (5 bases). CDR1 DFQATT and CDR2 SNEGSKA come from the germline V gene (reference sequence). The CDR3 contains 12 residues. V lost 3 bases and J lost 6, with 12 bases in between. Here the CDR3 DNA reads TGCAGTGCTAGTTTAGGGGCAGCCGAGCAGTACTTC. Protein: CSASLGAAEQYF.

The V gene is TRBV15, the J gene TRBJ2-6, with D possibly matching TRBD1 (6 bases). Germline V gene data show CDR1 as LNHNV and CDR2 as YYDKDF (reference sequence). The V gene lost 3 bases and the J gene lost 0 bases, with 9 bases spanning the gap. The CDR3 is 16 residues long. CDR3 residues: CATSREQGSGANVLTF. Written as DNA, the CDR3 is TGTGCCACCAGCAGGGAACAGGGCTCTGGGGCCAACGTCCTGACTTTC. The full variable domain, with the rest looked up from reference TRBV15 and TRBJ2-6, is DAMVIQNPRYQVTQFGKPVTLSCSQTLNHNVMYWYQQKSSQAPKLLFHYYDKDFNNEADTPDNFQSRRPNTSFCFLDIRSPGLGDTAMYLCATSREQGSGANVLTFGAGSRLTVL.

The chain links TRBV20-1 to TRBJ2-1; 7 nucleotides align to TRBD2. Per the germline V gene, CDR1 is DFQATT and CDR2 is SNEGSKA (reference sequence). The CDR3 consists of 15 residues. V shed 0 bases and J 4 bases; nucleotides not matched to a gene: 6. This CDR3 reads CSARDLAGDYNEQFF. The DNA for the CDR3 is TGCAGTGCTAGAGATCTGGCGGGGGATTACAATGAGCAGTTCTTC.

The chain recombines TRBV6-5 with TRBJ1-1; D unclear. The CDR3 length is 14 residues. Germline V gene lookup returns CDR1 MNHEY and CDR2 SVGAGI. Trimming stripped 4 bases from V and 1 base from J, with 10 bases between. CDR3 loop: CASSLWGSNTEAFF. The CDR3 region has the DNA TGTGCCAGCAGTTTGTGGGGATCGAACACTGAAGCTTTCTTT.

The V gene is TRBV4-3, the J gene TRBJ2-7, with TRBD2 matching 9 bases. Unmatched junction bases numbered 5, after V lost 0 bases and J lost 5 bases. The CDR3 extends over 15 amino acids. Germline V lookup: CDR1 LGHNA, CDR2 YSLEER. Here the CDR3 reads CASSQDKAGGDEQYF. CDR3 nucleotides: TGCGCCAGCAGCCAAGATAAAGCGGGGGGCGACGAGCAGTACTTC.

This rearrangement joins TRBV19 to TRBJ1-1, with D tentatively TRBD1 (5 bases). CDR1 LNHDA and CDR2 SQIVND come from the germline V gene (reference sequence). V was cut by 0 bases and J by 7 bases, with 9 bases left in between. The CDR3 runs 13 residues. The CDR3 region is CASSIDGAREAFF. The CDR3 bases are TGTGCCAGTAGTATAGATGGGGCCCGTGAAGCTTTCTTT.

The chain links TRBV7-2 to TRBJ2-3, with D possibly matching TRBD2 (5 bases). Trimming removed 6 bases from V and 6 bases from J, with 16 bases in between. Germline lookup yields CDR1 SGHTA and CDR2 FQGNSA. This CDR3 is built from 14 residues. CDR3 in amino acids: CASSLPGTRDTQYF. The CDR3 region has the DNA TGTGCCAGCAGTCTTCCGGGAACAAGGGATACGCAGTATTTT.

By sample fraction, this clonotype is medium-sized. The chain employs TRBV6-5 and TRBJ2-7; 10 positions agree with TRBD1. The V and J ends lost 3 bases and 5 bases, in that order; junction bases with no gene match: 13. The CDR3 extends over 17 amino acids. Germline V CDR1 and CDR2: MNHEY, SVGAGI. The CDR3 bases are TGTGCCAGCAGTTATGGATCCCCGGGACAGGGGAGCAACGAGCAGTACTTC. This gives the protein CASSYGSPGQGSNEQYF.

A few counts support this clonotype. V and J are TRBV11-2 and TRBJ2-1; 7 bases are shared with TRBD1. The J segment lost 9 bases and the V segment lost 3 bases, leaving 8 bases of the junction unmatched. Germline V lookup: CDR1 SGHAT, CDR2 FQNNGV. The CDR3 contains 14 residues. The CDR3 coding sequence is TGTGCCAGCAGCTTCGTACAGGGGAATCGTGAGCAGTTCTTC. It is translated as CASSFVQGNREQFF.

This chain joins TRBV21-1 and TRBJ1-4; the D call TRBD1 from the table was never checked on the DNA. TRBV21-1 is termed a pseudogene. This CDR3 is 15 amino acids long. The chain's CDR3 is CASSPCGRYNEKLFF. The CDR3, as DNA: TGTGCCAGCAGCCCCTGTGGCAGGTATAATGAAAAACTGTTTTTT.

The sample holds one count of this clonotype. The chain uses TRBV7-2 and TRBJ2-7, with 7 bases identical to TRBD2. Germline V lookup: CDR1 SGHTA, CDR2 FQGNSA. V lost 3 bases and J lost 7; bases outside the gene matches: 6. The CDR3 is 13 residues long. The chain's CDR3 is CASSLGLHREQYF. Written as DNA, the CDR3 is TGTGCCAGCAGCTTGGGACTACATCGAGAGCAGTACTTC.

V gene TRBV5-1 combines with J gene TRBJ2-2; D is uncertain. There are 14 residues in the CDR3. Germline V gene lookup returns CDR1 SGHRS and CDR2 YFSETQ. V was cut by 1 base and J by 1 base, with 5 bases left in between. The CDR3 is CASSLSGNTGELFF. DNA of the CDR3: TGCGCCAGCAGCTTGTCAGGGAACACCGGGGAGCTGTTTTTT.

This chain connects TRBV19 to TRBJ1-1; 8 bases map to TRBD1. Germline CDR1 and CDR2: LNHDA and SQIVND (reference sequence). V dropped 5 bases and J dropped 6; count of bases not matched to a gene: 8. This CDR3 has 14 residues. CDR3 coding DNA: TGTGCCAGTAGTGTTGACAGGGGAGGCGCTGAAGCTTTCTTT. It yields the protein CASSVDRGGAEAFF. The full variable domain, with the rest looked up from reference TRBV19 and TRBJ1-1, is DGGITQSPKYLFRKEGQNVTLSCEQNLNHDAMYWYRQDPGQGLRLIYYSQIVNDFQKGDIAEGYSVSREKKESFPLTVTSAQKNPTAFYLCASSVDRGGAEAFFGQGTRLTVV.

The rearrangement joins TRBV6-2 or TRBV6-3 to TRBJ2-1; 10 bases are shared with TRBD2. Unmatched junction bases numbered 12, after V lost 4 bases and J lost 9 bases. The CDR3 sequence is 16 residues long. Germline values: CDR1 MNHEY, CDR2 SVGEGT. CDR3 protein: CASSSRRSGRAGEQFF. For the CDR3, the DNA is TGTGCCAGCAGTTCGAGGAGGAGCGGGAGGGCCGGTGAGCAGTTCTTC.

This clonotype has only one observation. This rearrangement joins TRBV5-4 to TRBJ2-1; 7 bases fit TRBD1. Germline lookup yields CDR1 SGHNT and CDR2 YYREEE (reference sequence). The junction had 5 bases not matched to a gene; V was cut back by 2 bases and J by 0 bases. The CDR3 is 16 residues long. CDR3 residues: CASSFQGQRSYNEQFF. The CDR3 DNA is TGTGCCAGCAGCTTCCAGGGACAGCGCTCCTACAATGAGCAGTTCTTC. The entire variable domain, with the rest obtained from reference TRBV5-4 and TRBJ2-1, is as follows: ETGVTQSPTHLIKTRGQQVTLRCSSQSGHNTVSWYQQALGQGPQFIFQYYREEENGRGNFPPRFSGLQFPNYSSELNVNALELDDSALYLCASSFQGQRSYNEQFFGPGTRLTVL.

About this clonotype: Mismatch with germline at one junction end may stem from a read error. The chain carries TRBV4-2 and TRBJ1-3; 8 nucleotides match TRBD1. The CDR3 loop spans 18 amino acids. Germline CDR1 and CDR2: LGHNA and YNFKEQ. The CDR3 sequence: CVSSRDRGGQHSGNTIYF. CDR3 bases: TGCGTCAGCAGCCGAGACAGGGGAGGACAACACTCTGGAAACACCATATATTTT.

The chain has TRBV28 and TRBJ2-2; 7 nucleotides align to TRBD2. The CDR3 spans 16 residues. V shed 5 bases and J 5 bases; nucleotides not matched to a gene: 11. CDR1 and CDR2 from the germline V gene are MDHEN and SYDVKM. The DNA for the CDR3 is TGTGCCAGCAGTCCCAGGGAGGGTAGGGGAACCGGGGAGCTGTTTTTT. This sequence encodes CASSPREGRGTGELFF.

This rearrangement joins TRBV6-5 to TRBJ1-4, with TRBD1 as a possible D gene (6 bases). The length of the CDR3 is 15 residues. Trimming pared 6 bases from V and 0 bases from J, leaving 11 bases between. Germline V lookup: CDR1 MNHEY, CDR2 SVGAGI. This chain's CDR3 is CASREDSATNEKLFF. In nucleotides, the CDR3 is TGTGCCAGCAGGGAGGACAGTGCAACTAATGAAAAACTGTTTTTT.